The next 24 T cell receptor beta chains were all read from a single sample in a study of PD-L1 blockade in urothelial cancer. The method was immunoSEQ multiplex PCR; TCRdb's version includes in-frame clones alone and lacks a portion of them. The table has about 43,000 clones, 88% seen once. The source was PBMCs, collected around atezolizumab (anti-PD-L1) treatment. The receptor set was obtained from a woman aged 60-75 years with urothelial cancer.

The rearrangement joins TRBV6-5 to TRBJ2-7; TRBD2 matches 9 bases. V shed 0 bases and J 3 bases; nucleotides not matched to a gene: 6. The CDR3 length is 16 residues. Germline loops: CDR1 MNHEY, CDR2 SVGAGI. DNA for the CDR3: TGTGCCAGCAGTTACTCTAGCGGGAGCCGCCTCTACGAGCAGTACTTC. It yields the protein CASSYSSGSRLYEQYF.

The genes are TRBV11-2 and TRBJ1-5, with unresolved D. CDR3 length equals 15 residues. The germline gives CDR1 SGHAT, CDR2 FQNNGV. V lost 2 bases and J 0 bases, leaving 8 bases between the germline ends. The CDR3 DNA follows: TGTGCCAGCAGCTTATCTACAGATAGCAATCAGCCCCAGCATTTT. Protein sequence: CASSLSTDSNQPQHF.

This rearrangement joins TRBV6-1 to TRBJ2-7, with TRBD1 as a possible D gene (6 bases). The V gene's germline CDR1 is MNHNS and CDR2 SASEGT. The ends were cut back, 1 base at V and 2 bases at J, with 15 bases in the middle. The CDR3 consists of 16 residues. The CDR3 coding sequence is TGTGCCAGCAGTGAAGAGGGACACCGTCTAGCCTACGAGCAGTACTTC. This encodes CASSEEGHRLAYEQYF.

This chain uses TRBV5-5 with TRBJ2-7; a weak D match, TRBD2 (5 bases). V shed 0 bases and J shed 3 bases, with 13 bases lying between them. CDR3 length: 15 residues. CDR1 and CDR2 from the germline V gene are SGHKS and YYEKEE (reference sequence). The CDR3 DNA is TGTGCCAGCAGCTTGGCCCAGACGGGAATCTACGAGCAGTACTTC. Translated: CASSLAQTGIYEQYF. The full variable domain, in which reference TRBV5-5 and TRBJ2-7 provide the parts outside the CDR3, is DAGVTQSPTHLIKTRGQQVTLRCSPISGHKSVSWYQQVLGQGPQFIFQYYEKEERGRGNFPDRFSARQFPNYSSELNVNALLLGDSALYLCASSLAQTGIYEQYFGPGTRLTVT.

This clone came up once. The chain is built from TRBV5-4 and TRBJ2-3; 10 bases match TRBD2. This CDR3 is 17 amino acids long. Looked up from germline, CDR1 is SGHNT and CDR2 is YYREEE (reference sequence). J lost 2 bases, V lost 0 bases, and 6 bases had no gene match. This CDR3 reads CASSLGQLAGITDTQYF. In DNA, the CDR3 is TGTGCCAGCAGCTTGGGGCAACTAGCGGGGATCACAGATACGCAGTATTTT.

In this sample, this clone turned up once. The chain employs TRBV7-9 and TRBJ2-7, with TRBD2 identical over 8 bases. V lost 1 base and J lost 5; bases outside the gene matches: 4. Germline V gene lookup returns CDR1 SEHNR and CDR2 FQNEAQ (reference sequence). This CDR3 region has 14 residues. CDR3 bases: TGTGCCAGCAGCTTAGTAGGACTAGCCCACGAGCAGTACTTC. The encoded protein is CASSLVGLAHEQYF.

This chain joins TRBV11-2 and TRBJ2-1; 11 bases fit TRBD2. CDR3 length: 16 residues. The germline V gene encodes CDR1 SGHAT and CDR2 FQNNGV. The V gene end was trimmed by 5 bases and the J gene end by 6 bases; junction bases not matched to a gene: 9. The CDR3, as DNA: TGTGCCAGCAGCCATCCTATAGCGGGAGGGTCCAATGAGCAGTTCTTC. Protein sequence: CASSHPIAGGSNEQFF. The variable domain in full, completed from reference TRBV11-2 and TRBJ2-1, reads EAGVAQSPRYKIIEKRQSVAFWCNPISGHATLYWYQQILGQGPKLLIQFQNNGVVDDSQLPKDRFSAERLKGVDSTLKIQPAKLEDSAVYLCASSHPIAGGSNEQFFGPGTRLTVL.

The chain carries TRBV6-6 and TRBJ2-5; TRBD2 agrees at 12 bases. The length of the CDR3 is 16 residues. CDR1 and CDR2 from the germline V gene are MNHNY and SVGAGI (reference sequence). V dropped 5 bases and J dropped 5; count of bases not matched to a gene: 9. CDR3 region: CASSTRLAGDRETQYF. CDR3 in DNA: TGTGCCAGCAGTACCCGACTAGCGGGGGATAGGGAGACCCAGTACTTC.

This clone appeared once. The chain has TRBV15 and TRBJ2-7, with 7 bases aligning to TRBD1. Germline CDR1 LNHNV, CDR2 YYDKDF (reference sequence). The CDR3 loop spans 18 amino acids. The V gene end was trimmed by 2 bases and the J gene end by 0 bases; junction bases not matched to a gene: 13. The CDR3: CATSRTLRQGVGSYEQYF. CDR3 DNA sequence: TGTGCCACCAGCAGAACCTTAAGACAGGGTGTGGGCTCCTACGAGCAGTACTTC.

The chain recombines TRBV5-1 with TRBJ1-2; 8 nucleotides agree with TRBD1. The length of the CDR3 is 13 residues. V trimming: 2 bases; J trimming: 7 bases; junction bases outside the gene matches: 4. Germline loops: CDR1 SGHRS, CDR2 YFSETQ. The CDR3 region is CASSFGQGSGYTF. CDR3 bases: TGCGCCAGCAGCTTTGGACAGGGTAGTGGCTACACCTTC.

The chain recombines TRBV5-1 with TRBJ1-4; 8 bases map to TRBD1. Germline CDR1 and CDR2: SGHRS and YFSETQ. Losses at the gene ends were 1 base for V and 4 bases for J; bases not matched to a gene: 3. This CDR3 is 15 amino acids long. The CDR3 here is CASSLRTGLNEKLFF. The CDR3 DNA is TGCGCCAGCAGCTTGCGGACAGGGCTTAATGAAAAACTGTTTTTT.

In its sample, this clone was seen once. The chain combines TRBV7-3 with TRBJ2-5; D is perhaps TRBD1 (7 bases). Germline V lookup: CDR1 SGHTA, CDR2 FQGTGA. Trimming stripped 5 bases from V and 5 bases from J, with 15 bases between. The CDR3 covers 14 residues. Here the CDR3 reads CASSMQGGAETQYF. The CDR3 nucleotides read TGTGCCAGCAGCATGCAGGGGGGAGCCGAGACCCAGTACTTC.

CDR3 protein: CASSLDRDHGYTF. CDR3 nucleotides: TGTGCCAGCAGCTTAGACAGGGACCATGGCTACACCTTC. The chain couples TRBV7-2 to TRBJ1-2; perhaps TRBD1 as D (6 bases). The ends were cut back, 1 base at V and 6 bases at J, with 9 bases in the middle. The CDR3 runs 13 residues. Germline V CDR1 and CDR2: SGHTA, FQGNSA.

V and J are TRBV28 and TRBJ2-3; the D gene is possibly TRBD2 (6 bases). The germline CDR1 and CDR2 sequences are MDHEN and SYDVKM. CDR3 length equals 13 residues. Trimming stripped 8 bases from V and 1 base from J, with 10 bases between. The CDR3 DNA follows: TGTGCCAGCCAGGAGGGCGGCACAGATACGCAGTATTTT. It is translated as CASQEGGTDTQYF.

The genes are TRBV10-2 and TRBJ2-7; possible D gene TRBD2, 6 bases. Germline V gene lookup returns CDR1 WSHSY and CDR2 SAAADI. The CDR3 totals 15 residues. Trimming pared 8 bases from V and 4 bases from J, leaving 21 bases between. The CDR3 is CASVLWGRDSYEQYF. The CDR3 nucleotides are TGCGCCAGCGTCTTATGGGGCAGGGACTCTTACGAGCAGTACTTC.

CDR3 in DNA: TGTGCCAGCAGCCCGGACAGGGGCCGATTGGGATATGGCTACACCTTC. It translates to CASSPDRGRLGYGYTF. The chain has TRBV11-2 and TRBJ1-2, with 9 bases lining up with TRBD1. CDR3 length: 16 residues. CDR1 is SGHAT and CDR2 is FQNNGV in the germline V gene. The V and J ends lost 5 bases and 5 bases, in that order; junction bases with no gene match: 12.

The genes are TRBV2 and TRBJ2-7; 9 bases line up with TRBD2. This CDR3 spans 14 amino acids. V trimming: 6 bases; J trimming: 9 bases; junction bases outside the gene matches: 12. CDR1 is SNHLY, CDR2 FYNNEI, per germline. CDR3 region: CASREREVQPAQYF. CDR3 DNA sequence: TGTGCCAGCAGGGAGCGGGAGGTCCAACCCGCGCAGTACTTC.

The V gene is TRBV19, the J gene TRBJ1-2; perhaps TRBD1 as D (6 bases). The germline CDR1 and CDR2 sequences are LNHDA and SQIVND (reference sequence). The CDR3 is 15 amino acids. V was trimmed by 9 bases and J by 5 bases, leaving 22 bases between them. For the CDR3, the DNA is TGTGCCAGCGAGACGACAGGCCCTGTTCGGTATGGCTACACCTTC. Its translation is CASETTGPVRYGYTF.

The CDR3 DNA reads as TGTGCCAGCAGTTACCGAGGAGGGAGCACTGAAGCTTTCTTT. This gives the protein CASSYRGGSTEAFF. The chain is built from TRBV6-6 and TRBJ1-1; D is ambiguous. In germline, CDR1 is MNHNY, CDR2 SVGAGI (reference sequence). The germline V and J ends were trimmed by 2 bases and 4 bases, with 11 bases remaining between them. CDR3 length equals 14 residues.

V usage is TRBV6-5 and J usage is TRBJ2-2, with D perhaps matching TRBD2 (6 bases). Germline V lookup: CDR1 MNHEY, CDR2 SVGAGI. The ends were cut back, 2 bases at V and 7 bases at J, with 11 bases in the middle. CDR3 size: 14 residues. The CDR3 is CASSYGRGLGELFF. CDR3 DNA sequence: TGTGCCAGCAGTTACGGGCGGGGTCTCGGGGAGCTGTTTTTT.

The rearrangement joins TRBV5-4 to TRBJ2-7; the D gene is possibly TRBD2 (6 bases). V lost 4 bases and J 2 bases, leaving 10 bases between the germline ends. Per the germline V gene, CDR1 is SGHNT and CDR2 is YYREEE (reference sequence). This CDR3 contains 13 residues. CDR3 sequence (DNA): TGTGCCAGCAGCCAAGCGGGTACCTACGAGCAGTACTTC. This sequence encodes CASSQAGTYEQYF.

The gene calls are TRBV6-4 and TRBJ1-1, with a weak D call TRBD1 (5 bases). Between the trimmed V and J ends, which lost 7 bases and 5 bases, there was a span of 17 bases. Per the germline V gene, CDR1 is MRHNA and CDR2 is SNTAGT. The length of the CDR3 is 14 residues. The CDR3 reads CASIAMGLGTEAFF. Written as DNA, the CDR3 is TGTGCCAGCATAGCTATGGGGCTGGGAACTGAAGCTTTCTTT.

This rearrangement joins TRBV10-3 to TRBJ2-5; maybe TRBD2 (7 bases). The length of the CDR3 is 15 residues. With 3 bases removed from V and 4 bases from J, the gap between germline ends came to 15 bases. Germline V gene sequence: CDR1 ENHRY, CDR2 SYGVKD. CDR3 bases: TGTGCCATCAGTGACTGGGAGGGAGGGGGAGAGACCCAGTACTTC. As protein: CAISDWEGGGETQYF.

The chain links TRBV10-2 to TRBJ2-5, with 8 bases fitting TRBD2. Germline CDR1 and CDR2: WSHSY and SAAADI. The V segment lost 6 bases and the J segment 5 bases; nucleotides outside the gene matches: 11. There are 15 residues in the CDR3. This CDR3 is CASRNPGLGMETQYF. Here the CDR3 DNA reads TGCGCCAGCAGGAACCCGGGACTAGGGATGGAGACCCAGTACTTC.